By proportion, the clone carrying this T cell receptor beta chain is medium-sized. The sample is drawn from a study of T and B cells in COVID-19 patients. Each TRB amplification used roughly 250-550 ng of genomic DNA from blood. TRB rearrangements were amplified by multiplex PCR with BIOMED2 TRB-A/B primers. MiXCR, applied by TCRdb to the multiplex PCR reads, yields one record per CDR3 protein. The sample has some 5,700 distinct CDR3 sequences; 25% to 30% are singletons. This sequence originates from a human donor with active COVID-19. Sequencing used blood.

In DNA, the CDR3 is TGTGCCAGCACCACCCGGGACAGGGGATTTGAGCAGTTCTTC. Residues: CASTTRDRGFEQFF. This chain links TRBV12-3 or TRBV12-4 with TRBJ2-1, with TRBD1 identical over 10 bases. V lost 7 bases and J lost 9; bases outside the gene matches: 9. CDR3 length equals 14 residues.